These 27 T cell receptor beta chains were sequenced from one sample in a study of human T cells and chemical hapten exposure. The time point here: healthy volunteer bleed at 6 weeks. Whole blood, unfractionated, served as the material for total RNA extraction. One entry per CDR3 protein results from TCRdb running MiXCR on the RACE reads. The sample yields fewer than 50,000 distinct CDR3 sequences, 3% to 4.5% seen once. Sequenced: whole blood. These receptors all come from a human donor in good health. Some clones in this sample may be carry-over from other donors' samples.

V and J are TRBV7-8 and TRBJ2-3, with a tentative D call TRBD2 (6 bases). From germline, CDR1 is SGHVS and CDR2 FQNEAQ. This CDR3 is built from 16 residues. V lost 5 bases and J lost 6, with 21 bases in between. The DNA of the CDR3 is TGTGCCAGCAGCCCCGGTGGTGCATCGGGAGTGGATACGCAGTATTTT. Protein product: CASSPGGASGVDTQYF. Full variable domain (rest looked up from reference TRBV7-8 and TRBJ2-3): GAGVSQSPRYKVAKRGQDVALRCDPISGHVSLFWYQQALGQGPEFLTYFQNEAQLDKSGLPSDRFFAERPEGSVSTLKIQRTQQEDSAVYLCASSPGGASGVDTQYFGPGTRLTVL.

This clonotype was seen many times. The chain links TRBV2 to TRBJ2-5; D may be TRBD1 (5 bases). Trimming removed 6 bases from V and 2 bases from J, with 13 bases in between. There are 14 residues in the CDR3. Germline values: CDR1 SNHLY, CDR2 FYNNEI. CDR3 protein: CASRPPGLQETQYF. CDR3 sequence (DNA): TGTGCCAGCAGGCCACCAGGGTTACAAGAGACCCAGTACTTC. The full variable domain, its missing parts supplied by reference TRBV2 and TRBJ2-5, is EPEVTQTPSHQVTQMGQEVILRCVPISNHLYFYWYRQILGQKVEFLVSFYNNEISEKSEIFDDQFSVERPDGSNFTLKIRSTKLEDSAMYFCASRPPGLQETQYFGPGTRLLVL.

This clonotype was recorded at least ten times. This sequence joins TRBV12-3 or TRBV12-4 and TRBJ2-1, with 9 bases matching TRBD1. The CDR3 covers 17 residues. V dropped 6 bases and J dropped 0; count of bases not matched to a gene: 9. As DNA, the CDR3 is TGTGCCAGCAGCTCCGGGACAGGGCCGAGCTCCTACAATGAGCAGTTCTTC. This codes for CASSSGTGPSSYNEQFF.

There are many counts of this clonotype. The chain joins TRBV11-2 to TRBJ2-3; D is unresolved. The CDR3 sequence is 14 residues long. The V end lost 7 bases, the J end lost 2 bases, and 13 bases lay between the germline ends. In germline, CDR1 is SGHAT, CDR2 FQNNGV. Here the CDR3 reads CASTSTGYTDTQYF. CDR3 nucleotides: TGTGCCAGCACTTCCACGGGCTACACAGATACGCAGTATTTT.

This clonotype came up many times. The chain is built from TRBV28 and TRBJ1-1; D is uncertain. The germline V and J ends were trimmed by 1 base and 0 bases, with 9 bases remaining between them. The CDR3 has 15 amino acids. Germline V gene lookup returns CDR1 MDHEN and CDR2 SYDVKM. The CDR3 DNA reads as TGTGCCAGCAGTTTATCGAACAGCATGAACACTGAAGCTTTCTTT. It specifies CASSLSNSMNTEAFF.

This clonotype was seen many times. This chain connects TRBV28 to TRBJ2-7, with no clear D. CDR1 MDHEN and CDR2 SYDVKM come from the germline V gene. The CDR3 length is 11 residues. The V gene lost 6 bases and the J gene lost 6 bases, with 9 bases spanning the gap. The CDR3 reads CASSQWPEQYF. CDR3 nucleotide sequence: TGTGCCAGCAGCCAATGGCCCGAGCAGTACTTC.

This clonotype was counted at least ten times. The rearrangement links TRBV6-5 to TRBJ2-2; 9 bases fit TRBD1. Germline CDR1 and CDR2: MNHEY and SVGAGI. With 4 bases clipped from V and 6 bases from J, the junction kept 3 bases outside the gene matches. There are 14 residues in the CDR3. The CDR3 DNA follows: TGTGCCAGCAGTTTGACAGGGGGAGCCGGGGAGCTGTTTTTT. As protein: CASSLTGGAGELFF.

This clonotype was seen at least ten times. This chain links TRBV9 with TRBJ2-1; D is uncertain. The V end lost 3 bases, the J end lost 2 bases, and 12 bases lay between the germline ends. The germline CDR1 and CDR2 sequences are SGDLS and YYNGEE. The CDR3 loop spans 15 amino acids. The CDR3 DNA sequence: TGTGCCAGCAGCGCCCCGTTAATCCCCTACAATGAGCAGTTCTTC. Its translation is CASSAPLIPYNEQFF.

This clonotype has ten or more counts. In DNA form, the CDR3 reads TGTGCCAGCAGCTTGGGACAGGGGTACACTGAAGCTTTCTTT. It encodes CASSLGQGYTEAFF. This sequence joins TRBV5-6 and TRBJ1-1; TRBD1 matches at 8 bases. The trim removed 0 bases at V and 3 bases at J, leaving 1 base unmatched. CDR1 is SGHDT, CDR2 YYEEEE, per germline. The CDR3 has 14 amino acids.

This clonotype was seen ten or more times. The CDR3 region is CASSMGLAVSYEQYF. CDR3 nucleotide sequence: TGTGCCAGCAGCATGGGACTAGCGGTCTCCTACGAGCAGTACTTC. The chain carries TRBV9 and TRBJ2-7, with TRBD2 identical over 11 bases. This CDR3 is 15 amino acids long. The germline CDR1 and CDR2 sequences are SGDLS and YYNGEE. V shed 4 bases and J 0 bases; nucleotides not matched to a gene: 3.

In its sample, this clonotype was seen many times. The chain employs TRBV20-1 and TRBJ1-2; 7 bases map to TRBD1. Unmatched junction bases numbered 10, after V lost 0 bases and J lost 3 bases. The CDR3 loop spans 16 amino acids. Germline CDR1 DFQATT, CDR2 SNEGSKA (reference sequence). CDR3 sequence reads: CSAREKGTGDHYGYTF. The CDR3 DNA sequence: TGCAGTGCTAGAGAAAAGGGTACAGGGGATCACTATGGCTACACCTTC.

This clonotype appeared many times. J is TRBJ2-7 and V is TRBV27, with a possible D match to TRBD1 (5 bases). The CDR3 has 14 amino acids. Germline CDR1 reads MNHEY; CDR2 reads SMNVEV (reference sequence). Between the trimmed V and J ends, which lost 8 bases and 3 bases, there was a span of 17 bases. The CDR3 DNA reads TGTGCCAGCGCGCCCGCCAAAGACAGCTACGAGCAGTACTTC. Encoded protein: CASAPAKDSYEQYF.

Notes on this clonotype: A much larger clone differs by one base, so this may be a read error. The CDR3 loop is CASSSPGLVGFEQYF. The CDR3 DNA follows: TGTGCCAGCAGTTCTCCGGGACTAGTGGGATTCGAGCAGTACTTC. The rearrangement uses TRBV6-5 and TRBJ2-7; 8 positions match TRBD2. V was pared by 4 bases and J by 6 bases, with 11 bases of the junction left unmatched. The CDR3 sequence is 15 residues long. Germline CDR1 reads MNHEY; CDR2 reads SVGAGI.

The chain is built from TRBV4-1 and TRBJ2-7; D perhaps matches TRBD2 (5 bases). V was clipped by 1 base and J by 2 bases, with 12 bases between them. Germline values: CDR1 MGHRA, CDR2 YSYEKL. This CDR3 has 15 residues. CDR3 in DNA: TGCGCCAGCAGCCAAGGGCGGGCCGGCGCCTACGAGCAGTACTTC. Protein sequence: CASSQGRAGAYEQYF.

This clonotype appeared many times. This chain joins TRBV7-9 and TRBJ2-3, with D perhaps TRBD1 or TRBD2 (5 bases each). V lost 5 bases and J 2 bases, leaving 11 bases between the germline ends. This CDR3 has 14 residues. The germline CDR1 and CDR2 sequences are SEHNR and FQNEAQ (reference sequence). In nucleotides, the CDR3 is TGTGCCAGCAGCGCACACGGGGCCACAGATACGCAGTATTTT. Amino acid sequence: CASSAHGATDTQYF.

The V and J genes are TRBV28 and TRBJ2-2; D may be TRBD1 or TRBD2 (6 bases each). Germline loops: CDR1 MDHEN, CDR2 SYDVKM. The germline V and J ends were trimmed by 3 bases and 4 bases, with 18 bases remaining between them. The CDR3 is 17 residues long. The CDR3 region has the DNA TGTGCCAGCAGTTTCTCTGTAGGAGGGGGGTTCACCGGGGAGCTGTTTTTT. Protein product: CASSFSVGGGFTGELFF.

The V call is TRBV12-3 or TRBV12-4, the J call TRBJ1-1; no clear D. The V end lost 7 bases, the J end lost 0 bases, and 15 bases lay between the germline ends. The CDR3 runs to 15 residues. The DNA for the CDR3 is TGTGCCAGCACCCTGGGTAGAAAGATGAACACTGAAGCTTTCTTT. This translates into CASTLGRKMNTEAFF.

In its sample, this clonotype was seen many times. The chain employs TRBV12-3 or TRBV12-4 and TRBJ1-2, with 9 bases lining up with TRBD1. This CDR3 has 16 amino acids. The V gene end was trimmed by 11 bases and the J gene end by 2 bases; junction bases not matched to a gene: 15. The CDR3 sequence is CASHRGQGRGNYGYTF. The CDR3 DNA follows: TGTGCCTCTCATCGGGGACAGGGTAGAGGCAACTATGGCTACACCTTC.

This clonotype was recorded many times. This CDR3 reads CSAPGTGLYEQYF. CDR3 nucleotides: TGCAGTGCGCCGGGGACAGGGCTCTACGAGCAGTACTTC. This sequence joins TRBV20-1 and TRBJ2-7, with TRBD1 identical over 9 bases. There are 13 residues in the CDR3. Germline values: CDR1 DFQATT, CDR2 SNEGSKA (reference sequence). V was pared by 6 bases and J by 3 bases, with 6 bases of the junction left unmatched.

This clonotype was picked up many times. The J gene is TRBJ2-7, the V gene TRBV7-2; D not resolved. This CDR3 contains 15 residues. Germline CDR1 and CDR2: SGHTA and FQGNSA. Between the trimmed V and J ends, which lost 1 base and 0 bases, there was a span of 10 bases. CDR3 amino acids: CASSLGGSSSYEQYF. CDR3 bases: TGTGCCAGCAGCTTAGGGGGTTCCAGCTCCTACGAGCAGTACTTC.

There are many counts of this clonotype. J is TRBJ1-1 and V is TRBV7-9; no clear D. This CDR3 spans 12 amino acids. Looked up from germline, CDR1 is SEHNR and CDR2 is FQNEAQ (reference sequence). V was cut by 3 bases and J by 3 bases, with 5 bases left in between. CDR3 bases: TGTGCCAGCAGCTTTTGGGACACTGAAGCTTTCTTT. Its protein product is CASSFWDTEAFF.

This clonotype was seen at least ten times. The gene calls are TRBV23-1 and TRBJ2-2, with no clear D. TRBV23-1 is recorded as an ORF, its role being uncertain. The germline V and J ends were trimmed by 0 bases and 7 bases, with 12 bases remaining between them. The CDR3 covers 15 residues. CDR3: CASSQSWAAFGELFF. The CDR3 DNA reads TGCGCCAGCAGTCAATCTTGGGCAGCGTTCGGGGAGCTGTTTTTT.

This clonotype has a count of ten or more. J is TRBJ2-7 and V is TRBV7-9; 11 bases match TRBD2. The CDR3 runs 15 residues. The ends lost 1 base at V and 7 bases at J; junction bases unmatched: 6. Germline loops: CDR1 SEHNR, CDR2 FQNEAQ (reference sequence). In DNA form, the CDR3 reads TGTGCCAGCAGCTTAGTTACTAGCGGGAGAGAGGAGCAGTACTTC. The encoded protein is CASSLVTSGREEQYF.

This clonotype was found many times. V gene TRBV6-5 combines with J gene TRBJ2-7, with TRBD1 as a possible D gene (6 bases). From germline, CDR1 is MNHEY and CDR2 SVGAGI. Trimming cost V 6 bases and J 6 bases, with 12 bases left between them. The CDR3 spans 12 residues. CDR3 sequence: CASSTGFSEQYF. The CDR3 DNA sequence: TGTGCCAGCAGCACAGGGTTCTCCGAGCAGTACTTC.

The V call is TRBV4-1, the J call TRBJ2-7; D unresolved. Germline CDR1 reads MGHRA; CDR2 reads YSYEKL. Deletions cut 2 bases from V and 4 bases from J, with 12 bases between. The CDR3 is 14 residues long. CDR3 nucleotide sequence: TGCGCCAGCAGCCAACTACCTAACTCATACGAGCAGTACTTC. Its translation is CASSQLPNSYEQYF.

This clonotype has at least ten counts. V usage is TRBV28 and J usage is TRBJ2-1; D is perhaps TRBD2 (5 bases). V gave up 0 bases and J gave up 7 bases, with 7 bases separating them. The CDR3 runs 13 residues. CDR1 MDHEN and CDR2 SYDVKM come from the germline V gene. Written as DNA, the CDR3 is TGTGCCAGCAGTTTATGGACGGGAAATGAGCAGTTCTTC. The encoded protein is CASSLWTGNEQFF.

This clonotype came up a few times. This chain uses TRBV6-5 with TRBJ1-1; a possible D gene is TRBD1 (6 bases). The germline V and J ends were trimmed by 6 bases and 3 bases, with 11 bases remaining between them. The V gene's germline CDR1 is MNHEY and CDR2 SVGAGI. The CDR3 totals 13 residues. Here the CDR3 reads CASRLGGYTEAFF. As DNA, the CDR3 is TGTGCCAGCAGACTAGGGGGGTACACTGAAGCTTTCTTT.